The present T cell receptor (beta chain) was sequenced within a study of T cells in Graves' hyperthyroidism and ophthalmopathy (dated 2019 in TCRdb). With regard to the full study: Peripheral blood samples were taken at initial diagnosis, before any treatment was given. An independent validation cohort of around 20 hyperthyroidism patients and about 15 patients who later progressed to ophthalmopathy tested prospective prediction of ophthalmopathy. To identify TCR V-J signatures that set the groups apart, the researchers used a discovery cohort of about a hundred patients, made up of around 40 with Graves' ophthalmopathy and 55 to 65 with stable Graves' hyperthyroidism. The approximately 97 discovery patients were randomly divided into training and test sets at a 7:3 ratio. The study also compared thyroid tissue and blood T-cell repertoires from 6 or 7 Graves' hyperthyroidism patients. The paper describes TCR Vbeta CDR3 sequencing of fewer than 150 peripheral blood samples, made up of roughly 40 ophthalmopathy patients, some 80 hyperthyroidism patients and 17 progressor patients. After sampling, hyperthyroidism patients received methimazole starting at 30 mg daily, and ophthalmopathy patients received high-dose intravenous methylprednisolone.

Stable Graves' hyperthyroidism was defined as the absence of progression to ophthalmopathy over 18 months of follow-up. The hyperthyroidism patients were between 18 and 65 years old and newly diagnosed, with a disease duration of less than 2 months. Any patient with an uncontrolled infection, another autoimmune disease, pregnancy or lactation was excluded. Diagnoses were established on the basis of clinical symptoms, serum thyroxine and TRAb, thyroid ultrasound, and orbital computed tomography. PBMCs were isolated from 7.5 to 10 ml of fresh peripheral blood by Ficoll-Paque density gradient centrifugation. Trizol reagent was used to extract total RNA, and RNA quality was then checked on an Agilent 2100 Bioanalyzer. The sample holds many counts of this clonotype. Its antigen is still unknown. It has no much larger one-base neighbor in the sample; base qualities were not kept. Overall study outcomes, separate from this receptor: Ophthalmopathy was separated from stable hyperthyroidism by a 13 V-J signature model, with around 90% sensitivity and about 81% specificity obtained in cross-validation and 80%/75% obtained in testing. Most expanded thyroid clonotypes (frequency above 0.001) were also detected in blood, suggesting blood repertoires may reflect thyroid immune responses. In validation, the model predicted progression to ophthalmopathy a median of roughly 6.5 months before onset, with roughly 70% sensitivity and just under 75% specificity. Sample size was not statistically predetermined, and investigators were not blinded to group allocation.

Taken from the germline V gene, the CDR1 and CDR2 loops are MDHEN and SYDVKM. The V end loses 3 bases and the J end loses 6 bases, and a stretch of 8 bases separates them. The CDR3, from cysteine to phenylalanine, totals 12 residues. The DNA shown is the 36-base CDR3, in frame from base 1. TCR beta CDR3 regions were amplified from RNA transcripts. The TCR CDR3 was subjected to a first round of RT-PCR using the HTBI primer set and the Qiagen OneStep RT-PCR kit. The libraries were constructed in a second round of multiplex PCR and then size-selected and purified. Paired-end sequencing of the libraries was performed with 100 bp reads on an Illumina HiSeq2000. Turning to the authors' computational methods: SOAPnuke was used to process the raw data, removing reads that contained adapters or uncalled bases, had a mean Phred below 15, or lacked an exact match to the constant primer or identifier. COPE v1.2.5 was used to merge the high-quality paired reads, and each unique nucleotide sequence was defined as a clonotype. MiTCR v1.1 was used to align the clonotypes against IMGT TRBV, TRBD and TRBJ reference segments. The analysis included only V-J combinations with a frequency above 0.0001, which together covered approximately 99% of the repertoires. The TCS score was defined as the ratio of F50 (clonal expansion) to E x V (chaos), calculated using BLOSUM62-based TCRdist between CDR3 peptides within each V-J. Welch's t-statistics and random forest reduced 450 to 600 V-J features to 13, which were used in a naive Bayes classifier (R e1071). The public reads were reprocessed in TCRdb via fastp at Q25 and MiXCR, keeping in-frame beta chains. When rows share a CDR3 protein, they turn into one entry using the most common DNA and genes. The authors' filters were not applied to this entry. For this sample there are approximately 420,000 distinct CDR3 sequences; roughly an eighth appear just once. Around 5.3% of the sample is in the top ten clones.

Recombination linked TRBV28 to TRBJ1-2, with no confidently assigned D gene. The source is a young woman with Graves' hyperthyroidism. Sequenced input: blood. CDR3 loop: CASSLKRDGYTF. The DNA sequence reads TGTGCCAGCAGTTTGAAAAGGGATGGCTACACCTTC.